This TCR beta chain comes out of a study of technical replicates of blood from a handful of donors (dated by TCRdb to about 2017). The library was made by the immunoSEQ multiplex PCR assay. TCRdb limited this immuneACCESS table to in-frame rearrangements with V and J called. A share of clones is missing; checked studies link under half to unresolved V genes, and the rest is unexplained. The sample profile shows tens of thousands of clones; 92% of them were found once. The top ten hold under 0.55% of the sample. This clone was detected only a few times. The antigen this receptor binds is unknown. No much larger clonotype is one base removed from it; base qualities were not supplied. V is shortened by 3 bases, J by 4 bases, and the region joining them spans 9 bases. The CDR3 sequence holds 13 residues, the cysteine and phenylalanine included. CDR3 DNA only is kept here, 39 bases in frame from base 1. The CDR1 and CDR2 encoded by the germline V gene (reference sequence) are SEHNR and FQNEAQ.

The V and J segments used are TRBV7-9 and TRBJ1-2; no D gene call is confident. This TCR derives from a human donor in good health. Sequenced input: T cells isolated from PBMCs. The DNA reads TGTGCCAGCAGCTTCGCGAGGGCCTATGGCTACACCTTC. Its protein reads: CASSFARAYGYTF. Reference TRBV7-9 and TRBJ1-2 proteins supply the regions before and after the CDR3; the full variable domain is: DTGVSQNPRHKITKRGQNVTFRCDPISEHNRLYWYRQTLGQGPEFLTYFQNEAQLEKSRLLSDRFSAERPKGSFSTLEIQRTEQGDSAMYLCASSFARAYGYTFGSGTRLTVV.